This T cell receptor beta chain was sequenced for a study of shared clonotypes between healthy human individuals. Per the germline V gene, CDR1 is SQVTM and CDR2 is ANQGSEA. Trimming took 4 bases from V and 4 from J; bases not matched to a gene: 3. This CDR3 region has 14 residues. Generated by immunoSEQ multiplex PCR, the TCRdb table keeps only in-frame clones and is missing some. The sample consists of 150,000 to 200,000 clones, approximately 95% of them appearing once. Sequenced input: naive CD4+ T cells sorted from blood. Subset indicated: CD45RA+ positively selected. J is TRBJ2-3 and V is TRBV29-1; 12 bases line up with TRBD2. The source is a woman younger than 45 in good health. CDR3 bases: TGCAGCGTTGGCAGACTAGCGGGAGCAGATACGCAGTATTTT. Translated, it gives CSVGRLAGADTQYF.